This TCR beta chain was identified during a study of PD-L1 blockade in urothelial cancer (dated by TCRdb to the late 2010s). Background for the entire study: Every patient began therapy at some point between 2013 and 2015 and was given atezolizumab 1,200 mg intravenously every 3 weeks. Blood samples were analyzed at two time points: 3 weeks after treatment start (second dose) and 6 weeks after treatment start. The study was an exploratory multi-omic analysis of somatic, immune and clinical correlates of response to PD-L1 blockade with atezolizumab in urothelial cancer. Durable clinical benefit was defined as progression-free survival longer than 6 months, and TCR features were also tested against progression-free and overall survival. TCR sequencing covered pretreatment tumor samples and matched, serially collected peripheral blood taken before and after atezolizumab treatment. A median of about 150,000 T cells and just over 80,000 unique TCRs was obtained from blood samples, and a median clonality of roughly 0.082 was observed. Patients had an ECOG performance status of 0 or 1 and had received between 0 and 3 prior chemotherapy regimens. About nine tenths of the roughly 29 patients were males with bladder-origin urothelial cancer, and about 65% of the 29 reported a prior smoking history. Pretreatment blood TCR-seq was available for about 30 patients, at least one posttreatment blood collection was obtained for some 24 patients, and tumor TCR-seq was available for some 24 patients. In the same patients who had TCR sequencing, pretreatment tumors also underwent whole exome sequencing and RNA sequencing. Durable clinical benefit was achieved by nine patients and was not achieved by 20 patients. General conclusions and limits of the study: Patients with durable benefit showed greater expansion of tumor-associated TCR clones in peripheral blood 3 weeks after starting treatment (n ≈ 20, p = 0.022). Improved progression-free and overall survival was found to be associated with pretreatment peripheral blood TCR clonality below the median. Small sample size (n ≈ 30) and many exploratory analyses mean the results are intended to be hypothesis-generating.

Its CDR3 holds 17 amino acids, cysteine through phenylalanine. The only DNA kept is the CDR3, 51 bases in frame from the first base. The V end gives up 4 bases and the J end 5 bases, leaving 13 bases in the junction not matched to a gene. The germline V gene provides CDR1 LGHNA and CDR2 YNFKEQ. Synthetic TCR analog templates were spiked into each PCR so that absolute template abundance could be estimated from read counts. Using the immunoSEQ assay, TCRbeta CDR3 regions were amplified from genomic DNA with bias-controlled V and J gene primers. Sequencing of rearranged TCRbeta segments was performed at approximately 20X coverage. The original methods were these. Clustering was used to correct sequencing errors, and CDR3s were annotated against IMGT to assign V, D and J genes. Downstream analyses used only productive TCRbeta rearrangements, leaving out any out-of-frame or stop-codon sequences. Clonality was calculated as one minus the Shannon entropy normalized by the log of the number of unique productive sequences. Fisher's exact test with Benjamini-Hochberg correction, using a cutoff of adjusted p below 0.01, was how clones that differed between time points or between blood and tumor were identified. TCRdb mirrors the immuneACCESS table, restricted to in-frame sequences. Some clones are absent from its copies; in checked studies, under half trace to an unresolved V gene, and the reason for the others is unknown. The V and J calls and the clone size are those of that table, but D and trimming were determined from the DNA. The sample has about 45,000 clones on record, approximately 78% of them singletons. 13% of the sample goes to the ten largest clones.

A note on this clone: Its specific antigen is unknown. There are no base qualities to consult, and no much larger clone falls within one base.

The intended sense of this specimen's time point label: peripheral blood 6 weeks after treatment start. The cohort comprised around 30 patients with locally advanced or metastatic urothelial carcinoma treated at Memorial Sloan Kettering on a trial protocol. Peripheral blood mononuclear cells were collected from each patient pretreatment and during treatment, giving between 1 and 8 total time points per patient. The Qiagen DNeasy Blood extraction kit was used to purify genomic DNA from total PBMCs and tumor samples. PBMCs were collected pretreatment and during treatment, and were isolated and stored as previously described.

The rearranged chain carries TRBV4-2 and TRBJ1-4, and 7 bases in between align with TRBD1. Sample: PBMCs, taken around atezolizumab (anti-PD-L1) treatment. This TCR came from a man in his 60s with urothelial cancer. The sequenced DNA: TGTGCCAGCAGCCCGCTCCGACCAGGGGGAGACAATGAAAAACTGTTTTTT. The encoded protein is CASSPLRPGGDNEKLFF.